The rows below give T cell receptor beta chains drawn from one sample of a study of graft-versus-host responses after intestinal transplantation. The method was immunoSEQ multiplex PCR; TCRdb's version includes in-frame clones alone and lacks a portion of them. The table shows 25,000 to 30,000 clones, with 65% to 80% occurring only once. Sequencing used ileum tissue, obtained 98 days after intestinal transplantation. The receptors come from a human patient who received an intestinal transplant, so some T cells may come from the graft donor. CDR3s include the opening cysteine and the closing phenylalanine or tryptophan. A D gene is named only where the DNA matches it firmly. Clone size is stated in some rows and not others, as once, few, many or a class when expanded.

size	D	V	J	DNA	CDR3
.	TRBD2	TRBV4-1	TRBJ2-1	TGCGCCAGCAGCCACGGACTAGCGAAGTTCTTC	CASSHGLAKFF
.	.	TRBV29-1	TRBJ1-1	TGCAGCAGCGTTGAGCAGAACATGAACACTGAAGCTTTCTTT	CSSVEQNMNTEAFF
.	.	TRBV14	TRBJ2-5	TGTGCCAGCAGCCAAAGGCACCACCAAGAGACCCAGTACTTC	CASSQRHHQETQYF
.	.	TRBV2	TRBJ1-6	TGTGCCAGCACCGAAGTTAAGGGGACCTATAATTCACCCCTCCACTTT	CASTEVKGTYNSPLHF
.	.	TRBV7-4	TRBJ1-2	TGTGCCATCTGGTTCGGTGGCTACACCTTC	CAIWFGGYTF
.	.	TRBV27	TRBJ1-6	TGTGCCAGCACTTCCGGGGCGAGGAATTCACCCCTCCACTTT	CASTSGARNSPLHF
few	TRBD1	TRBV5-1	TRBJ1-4	TGCGCCAGCAGCTCTCGGACAGGGGCAACTACAGCTAATGAAAAACTGTTTTTT	CASSSRTGATTANEKLFF
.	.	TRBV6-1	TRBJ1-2	TGTGCCAGCACCGGGGACGGATGGGGCTACACCTTC	CASTGDGWGYTF
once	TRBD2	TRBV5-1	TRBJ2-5	TGCGCCAGCAGCTTGACAGCGGGGGGGCAAGAGACCCAGTACTTC	CASSLTAGGQETQYF
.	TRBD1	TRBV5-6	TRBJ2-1	TGTGCCAGCAGCTTGTTAGGGGGCGCGTACAATGAGCAGTTCTTC	CASSLLGGAYNEQFF
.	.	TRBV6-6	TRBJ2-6	TGTGCCAGCAGTTTTGGACGCTCTGGGGCCAACGTCCTGACTTTC	CASSFGRSGANVLTF
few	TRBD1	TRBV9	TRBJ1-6	TGTGCCAGCAGCGTAGAGGCAGGGGGCCCCTCACCCCTCCACTTT	CASSVEAGGPSPLHF
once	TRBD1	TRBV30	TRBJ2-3	TGTGCCTGGACCGCGGGACAGGACACAGATACGCAGTATTTT	CAWTAGQDTDTQYF
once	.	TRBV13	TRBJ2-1	TGTGCCAGCAGCCCTCCCCTAGCGATGAGCTCCTACAATGAGCAGTTCTTC	CASSPPLAMSSYNEQFF
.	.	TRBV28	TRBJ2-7	TGTGCCAGCAAAATAGGCCAGTCCTACGAGCAGTACTTC	CASKIGQSYEQYF
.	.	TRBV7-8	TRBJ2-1	TGTGCCAGCAGCTTTGCGGCCCCCCCTGAGCAGTTCTTC	CASSFAAPPEQFF
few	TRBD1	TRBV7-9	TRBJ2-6	TGTGCCAGCAGCTTACCAGGGGGCCTGAGCTCTGGGGCCAACGTCCTGACTTTC	CASSLPGGLSSGANVLTF
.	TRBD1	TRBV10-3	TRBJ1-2	TGTGCCATCAGCCCGGACAGGATTTATGGCTACACCTTC	CAISPDRIYGYTF
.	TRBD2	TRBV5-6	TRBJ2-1	TGTGCCAGCAGCGCTAACGGACTAGCAGAACCGGGCAATGAGCAGTTCTTC	CASSANGLAEPGNEQFF
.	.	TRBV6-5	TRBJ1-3	TGTGCCAGCAGCCAGGGCGCGGGAAACACCATATATTTT	CASSQGAGNTIYF
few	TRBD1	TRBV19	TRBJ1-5	TGTGCCAGTAGGGACCGCGGGACAGCCGTTTATCAGCCCCAGCATTTT	CASRDRGTAVYQPQHF
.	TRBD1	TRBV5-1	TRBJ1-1	TGCGCCAGCAGCCAGAGTCCGGGACAGGGAAGCACTGAAGCTTTCTTT	CASSQSPGQGSTEAFF
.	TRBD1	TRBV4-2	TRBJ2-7	TGTGCCAGCAGCCAAGCCGGGACAGGGACCTACGAGCAGTACTTC	CASSQAGTGTYEQYF
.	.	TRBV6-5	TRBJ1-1	TGTGCCATCCACTCCGACACTGAAGCTTTCTTT	CAIHSDTEAFF
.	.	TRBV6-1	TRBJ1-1	TGTGCCAGCACGACCCTGAGGGGGGAAGCTTTCTTT	CASTTLRGEAFF
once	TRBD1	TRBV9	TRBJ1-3	TGTGCCAGCAGCGCCTGGGACAGGGGGTTACTCCTCTCTGGAAACACCATATATTTT	CASSAWDRGLLLSGNTIYF
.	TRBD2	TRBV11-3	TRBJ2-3	TGTGCCAGCGGTTCCGGGACTAGCGGGGTAGATACGCAGTATTTT	CASGSGTSGVDTQYF
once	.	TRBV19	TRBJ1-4	TGTGCCAGTAGTATTCTAGGACAGAATTTTGAAAAACTGTTTTTT	CASSILGQNFEKLFF
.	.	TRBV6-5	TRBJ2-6	TGTGCCAGCAGTATGGGCGTCTCTGGGGCCAACGTCCTGACTTTC	CASSMGVSGANVLTF
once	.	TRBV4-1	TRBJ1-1	TGCGCCAGCAGCCAAGAATTTGGTCGCACTGAAGCTTTCTTT	CASSQEFGRTEAFF
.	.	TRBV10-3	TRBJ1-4	TGTGCTCATCAGGACAGCTCTAATGAAAAACTGTTTTTT	CAHQDSSNEKLFF
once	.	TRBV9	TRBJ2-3	TGTGCCAGCAGCGTAGGAGTCGATGTCCCGGATACGCAGTATTTT	CASSVGVDVPDTQYF
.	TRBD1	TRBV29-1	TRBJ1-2	TGCAGCGTTGATCCGACAGGGGGTGGGGAGTATGGCTACACCTTC	CSVDPTGGGEYGYTF
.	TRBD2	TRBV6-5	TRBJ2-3	TGTGCCAGCAAGGTTCTGGGACTAGCCGTAGATACGCAGTATTTT	CASKVLGLAVDTQYF
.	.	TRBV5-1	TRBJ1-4	TGCGCCAGCAGCTTGGGACAGTCAACTAATGAAAAACTGTTTTTT	CASSLGQSTNEKLFF
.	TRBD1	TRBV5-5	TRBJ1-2	TGTGCCAGCAACTCCCGTACAGGGGTGGGTGGATATGGCTACACCTTC	CASNSRTGVGGYGYTF
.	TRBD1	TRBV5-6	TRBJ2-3	TGTGCCAGCGCCGGGACAGATACGTACACAGATACGCAGTATTTT	CASAGTDTYTDTQYF
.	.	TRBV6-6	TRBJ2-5	TGTGCCAGCAGTGACGGGGACCCCCGGGAGACCCAGTACTTC	CASSDGDPRETQYF
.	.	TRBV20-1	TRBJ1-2	TGCAGTGCTAGTACGATCGATGGCTTCACCTTC	CSASTIDGFTF
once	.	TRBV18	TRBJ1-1	TGTGCCAGCTCACCCTCCCCCTTACAGGGGAACACTGAAGCTTTCTTT	CASSPSPLQGNTEAFF